The text below deals with one T cell receptor beta chain. The authors' processing: Estimation of nucleated cell counts was performed using reference gene primer amplification. Method: immunoSEQ multiplex PCR; TCRdb's copy keeps in-frame clones and lacks some. For V, J and clone size, that table is used; D and trimming come from the DNA. This sample has approximately 210,000 clones, with roughly four fifths found just once. The data originate from a study of blood T cell repertoires in COVID-19. Whole-study context: The samples span acute and convalescent COVID-19 from the United States, Italy and Spain. The cDNA or gDNA used as material had been derived from T cells, B-cell-depleted T cells, or PBMCs.

The CDR3 has 13 amino acids. Trimming removed 4 bases at V and 0 bases at J, with 7 bases between. The germline CDR1 and CDR2 sequences are SGHTA and FQGTGA. Seattle patients were enrolled while actively infected and followed longitudinally. Material: peripheral blood. The receptor was isolated from an elderly woman with COVID-19, enrolled during active disease. The chain couples TRBV7-3 to TRBJ2-7, with D uncertain. CDR3 bases: TGTGCCAGCAGCTATAAAGCCTCCTACGAGCAGTACTTC. Residues: CASSYKASYEQYF.